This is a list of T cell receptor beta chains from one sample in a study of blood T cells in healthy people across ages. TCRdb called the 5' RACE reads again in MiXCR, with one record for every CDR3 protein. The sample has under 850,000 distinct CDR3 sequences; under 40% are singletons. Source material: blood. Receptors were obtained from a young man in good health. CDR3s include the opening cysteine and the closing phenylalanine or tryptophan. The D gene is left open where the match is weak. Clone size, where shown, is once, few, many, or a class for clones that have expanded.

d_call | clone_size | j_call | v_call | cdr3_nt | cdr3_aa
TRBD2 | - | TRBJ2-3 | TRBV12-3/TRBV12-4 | TGTGCCAGCAGGGCGGGGGCAGATACGCAGTATTTT | CASRAGADTQYF
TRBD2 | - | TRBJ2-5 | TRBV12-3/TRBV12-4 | TGTGCCAGCAGGGGGACTAGGAAGACCCAGTACTTC | CASRGTRKTQYF
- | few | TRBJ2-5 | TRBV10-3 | TGTGCCATCAGTGACGGAGAGACCCAGTACTTC | CAISDGETQYF
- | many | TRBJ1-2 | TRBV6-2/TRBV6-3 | TGTGCCAGCACCTCATCGGTTTTGGGCGGCTACACCTTC | CASTSSVLGGYTF
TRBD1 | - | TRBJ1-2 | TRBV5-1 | TGCGCCAGCAGCGCAACAGGGGATCGTTCCTACACCTTC | CASSATGDRSYTF
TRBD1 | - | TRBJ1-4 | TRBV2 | TGTGCCAGCAGTGAGAGAGGGCAGGGGGCCCATGCCCGAGTTGCAACTAATGAAAAACTGTTTTTT | CASSERGQGAHARVATNEKLFF
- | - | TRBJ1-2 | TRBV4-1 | TGCGCCAGCAGCCAAAACGTAAGGGCAGGGTATGGCTACACCTTC | CASSQNVRAGYGYTF
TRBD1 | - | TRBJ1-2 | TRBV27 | TGTGCCAGCAGTGGAGACAGGGTGGTAGGCTACACCTTC | CASSGDRVVGYTF
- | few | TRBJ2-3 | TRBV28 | TGTGCCAGCAGTTTGAGGGGTTTCGGCGGGGACCTTAGCACAGATACGCAGTATTTT | CASSLRGFGGDLSTDTQYF
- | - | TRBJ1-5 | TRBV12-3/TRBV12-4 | TGTGCCAGCAGTTTAAGGGGGAATCATCAGCCCCAGCATTTT | CASSLRGNHQPQHF
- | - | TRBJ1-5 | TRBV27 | TGTGCCAGCAGTCCCCGGGGGGGACGGCCCAATCAGCCCCAGCATTTT | CASSPRGGRPNQPQHF
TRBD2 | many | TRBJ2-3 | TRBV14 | TGTGCCAGCAGTCCCGGACTAGGACTGGACACAGATACGCAGTATTTT | CASSPGLGLDTDTQYF
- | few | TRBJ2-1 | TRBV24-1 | TGTGCCACCAGTGTTATCGGGGGCCGAGGCAATGAGCAGTTCTTC | CATSVIGGRGNEQFF
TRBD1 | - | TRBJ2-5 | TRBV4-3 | TGCGCCAGCAGCCAAGATTGGGGACAGGGATCCAAGCAGTACTTC | CASSQDWGQGSKQYF
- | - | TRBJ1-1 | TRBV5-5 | TGTGCCAGCAGCTTGGATCAATACCGATTGGGGCTAATGAGCACTGAAGCTTTCTTT | CASSLDQYRLGLMSTEAFF
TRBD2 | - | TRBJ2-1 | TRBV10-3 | TGTGCCATCAGTGAGTCTATAGGGAGGGGTTCCAAGACCCAGTTCTTC | CAISESIGRGSKTQFF
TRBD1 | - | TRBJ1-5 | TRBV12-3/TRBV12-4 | TGTGCCAGCAGGCCCGGGACAGGGGGGGCGTTCAATCAGCCCCAGCATTTT | CASRPGTGGAFNQPQHF
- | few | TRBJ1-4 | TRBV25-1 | TGTGCCAGCAGTTCCCCCCAAGGGGCCGGGGAAAAACTGTTTTTT | CASSSPQGAGEKLFF
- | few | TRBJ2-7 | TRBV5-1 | TGCGCCAGCAGCTTGGAGGGAAAGACGTACGAGCAGTACTTC | CASSLEGKTYEQYF
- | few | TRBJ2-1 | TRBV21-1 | TGTGCCAGCAGCAAAGTCACCCCAGTCGACAGGTACAATGAGCAGTTCTTC | CASSKVTPVDRYNEQFF
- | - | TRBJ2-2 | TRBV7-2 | TGTGCCAGCAGCGCCGATTCTGGACAGATTACCGGGGAGCTGTTTTTT | CASSADSGQITGELFF
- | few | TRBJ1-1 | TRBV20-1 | TGCAGTGTCCGGAAGGCCGTCGGGGAAGCTTTCTTT | CSVRKAVGEAFF
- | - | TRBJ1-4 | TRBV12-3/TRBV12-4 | TGTGCCAGCACCGAGTACGTGGGGACGGAGGTAACTGAAAAACTGTTTTTT | CASTEYVGTEVTEKLFF
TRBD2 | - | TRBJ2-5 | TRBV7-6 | TGTGCCAGCAGCCGAGATACTAGCGGGGGACTCCAAGAGACCCAGTACTTC | CASSRDTSGGLQETQYF
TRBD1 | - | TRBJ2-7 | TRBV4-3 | TGCGCCAGCAGCCAAGCGAGGGGACAGGGTCCCCCCTGCGAGCAGTACTTC | CASSQARGQGPPCEQYF
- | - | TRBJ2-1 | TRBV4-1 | TGCGCCAGCAGCCAAGTTCTAGGTCACTTACAGTTCTTC | CASSQVLGHLQFF
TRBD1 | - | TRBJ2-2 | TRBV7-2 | TGTGCCAGCAGCCGAGGGGGACAGCTAGCGAACACCGGGGAGCTGTTTTTT | CASSRGGQLANTGELFF
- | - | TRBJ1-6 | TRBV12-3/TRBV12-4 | TGTGCCAGCAGTTTAGGCACAGGCTTCAACTCACCCCTCCACTTT | CASSLGTGFNSPLHF
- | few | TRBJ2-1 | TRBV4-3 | TGCGCCAGCAGCCCCTCCCTGGACCTTTCCTACAATGAGCAGTTCTTC | CASSPSLDLSYNEQFF
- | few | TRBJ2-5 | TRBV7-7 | TGTGCTAGCAGCTTAGTTGCGGGACGAGCGGTCCGGGAGACCCAGTACTTC | CASSLVAGRAVRETQYF
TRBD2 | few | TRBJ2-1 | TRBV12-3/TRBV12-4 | TGTGCCAGCAGCCCTCGGGGGGATGACAATGAGCAGTTCTTC | CASSPRGDDNEQFF
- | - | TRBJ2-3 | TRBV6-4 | TGTGCCAGCAGTGACTCCGACTCTGCGACGGATACGCAGTATTTT | CASSDSDSATDTQYF
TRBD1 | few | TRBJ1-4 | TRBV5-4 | TGTGCCAGCAGCGCCTGGGACAGCGATGAAAAACTGTTTTTT | CASSAWDSDEKLFF
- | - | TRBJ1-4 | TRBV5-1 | TGCGCCAGCAGCTTGGCCGGGGAAAGGAGCGGTGAAAAACTGTTTTTT | CASSLAGERSGEKLFF
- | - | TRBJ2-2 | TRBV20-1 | TGCAGTGCCACCAGGAGAGCGAGGGGGACCGGGGAGCTGTTTTTT | CSATRRARGTGELFF
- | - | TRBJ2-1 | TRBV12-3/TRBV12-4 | TGTGCCAGCAGTGTAGGGGGACCCTACAATGAGCAGTTCTTC | CASSVGGPYNEQFF
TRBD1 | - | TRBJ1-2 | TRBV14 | TGTGCCAGCAGCCAAGATGGTAAAGGGGGCGAATATGGCTACACCTTC | CASSQDGKGGEYGYTF
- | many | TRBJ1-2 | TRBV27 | TGTGCCAGCAGCCCGACGGGGCTCGATGGCTACACCTTC | CASSPTGLDGYTF
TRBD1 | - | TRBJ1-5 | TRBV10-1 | TGCGCCAGCAGAGACAGGGCTGGTTCGTATCAGCCCCAGCATTTT | CASRDRAGSYQPQHF
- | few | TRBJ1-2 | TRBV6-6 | TGTGCCAGCAGTGTCGGGGGGGGTATCGGCTATGGCTACACCTTC | CASSVGGGIGYGYTF
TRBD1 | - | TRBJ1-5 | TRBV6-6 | TGTGCCAGCCGACTAGAGGGGGCAGGGGGTCAGCCCCAGCATTTT | CASRLEGAGGQPQHF
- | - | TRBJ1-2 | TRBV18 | TGTGCCAGCTCACCACCGTCGACATTTTATGGCTACACCTTC | CASSPPSTFYGYTF
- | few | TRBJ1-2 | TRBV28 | TGTGCCAGCAGTTTCCCTAATGAGGGACACTATGGCTACACCTTC | CASSFPNEGHYGYTF